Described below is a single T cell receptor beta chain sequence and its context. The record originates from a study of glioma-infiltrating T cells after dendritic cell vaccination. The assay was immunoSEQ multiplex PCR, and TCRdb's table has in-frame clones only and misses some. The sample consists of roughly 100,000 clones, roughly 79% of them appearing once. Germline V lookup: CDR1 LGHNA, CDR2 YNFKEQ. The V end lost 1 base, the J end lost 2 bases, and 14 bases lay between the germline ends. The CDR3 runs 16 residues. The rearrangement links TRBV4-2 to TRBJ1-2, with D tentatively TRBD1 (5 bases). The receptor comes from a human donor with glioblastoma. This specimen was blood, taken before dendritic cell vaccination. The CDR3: CASSQGGQGGNYGYTF. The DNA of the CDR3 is TGTGCCAGCAGCCAAGGTGGGCAGGGTGGAAACTATGGCTACACCTTC.